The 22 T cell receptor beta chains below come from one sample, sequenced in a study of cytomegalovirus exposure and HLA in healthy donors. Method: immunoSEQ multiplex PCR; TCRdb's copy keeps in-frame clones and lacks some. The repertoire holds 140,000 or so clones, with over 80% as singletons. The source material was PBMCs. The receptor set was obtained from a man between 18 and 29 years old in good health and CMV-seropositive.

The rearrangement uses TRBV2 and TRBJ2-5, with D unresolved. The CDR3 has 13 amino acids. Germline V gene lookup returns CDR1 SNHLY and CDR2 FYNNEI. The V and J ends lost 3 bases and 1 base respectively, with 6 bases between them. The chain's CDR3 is CASSDRPQETQYF. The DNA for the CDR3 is TGTGCCAGCAGTGACAGGCCCCAAGAGACCCAGTACTTC.

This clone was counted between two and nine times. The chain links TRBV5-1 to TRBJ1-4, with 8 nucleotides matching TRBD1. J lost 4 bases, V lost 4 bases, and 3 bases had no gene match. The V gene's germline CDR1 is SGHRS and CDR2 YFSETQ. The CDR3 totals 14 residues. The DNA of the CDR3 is TGCGCCAGCAGCGGGGGACAGGTTAATGAAAAACTGTTTTTT. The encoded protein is CASSGGQVNEKLFF.

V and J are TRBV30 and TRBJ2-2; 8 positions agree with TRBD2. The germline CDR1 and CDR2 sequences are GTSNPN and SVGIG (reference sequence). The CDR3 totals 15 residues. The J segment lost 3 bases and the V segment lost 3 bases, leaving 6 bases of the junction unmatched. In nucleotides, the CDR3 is TGTGCCTGGAGGAAAGCGGGAGCGGACACCGGGGAGCTGTTTTTT. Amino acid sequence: CAWRKAGADTGELFF.

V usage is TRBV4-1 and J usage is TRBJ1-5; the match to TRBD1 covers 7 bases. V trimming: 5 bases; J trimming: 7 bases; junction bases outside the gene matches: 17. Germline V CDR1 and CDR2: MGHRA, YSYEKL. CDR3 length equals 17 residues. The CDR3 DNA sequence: TGCGCCAGCAGCTGGGACAGTATAATCCTGGGAGAACAGCCCCAGCATTTT. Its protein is CASSWDSIILGEQPQHF.

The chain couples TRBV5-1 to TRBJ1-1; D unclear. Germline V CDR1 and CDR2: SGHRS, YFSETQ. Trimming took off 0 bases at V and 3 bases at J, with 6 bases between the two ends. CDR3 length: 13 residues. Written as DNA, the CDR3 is TGCGCCAGCAGCTTGGTTCCTGACACTGAAGCTTTCTTT. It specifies CASSLVPDTEAFF.

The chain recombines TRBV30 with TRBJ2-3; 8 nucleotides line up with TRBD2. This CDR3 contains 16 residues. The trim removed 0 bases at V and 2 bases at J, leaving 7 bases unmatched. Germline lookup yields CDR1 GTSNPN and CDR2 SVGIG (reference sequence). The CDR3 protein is CAWSVGSSGFTDTQYF. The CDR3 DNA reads TGTGCCTGGAGTGTAGGTTCTAGCGGGTTCACAGATACGCAGTATTTT.

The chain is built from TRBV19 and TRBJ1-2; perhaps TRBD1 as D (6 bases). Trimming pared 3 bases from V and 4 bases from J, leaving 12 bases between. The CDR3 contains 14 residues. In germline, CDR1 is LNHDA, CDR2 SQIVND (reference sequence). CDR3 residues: CASSIGTKGYGYTF. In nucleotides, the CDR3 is TGTGCCAGTAGTATTGGGACAAAGGGCTATGGCTACACCTTC.

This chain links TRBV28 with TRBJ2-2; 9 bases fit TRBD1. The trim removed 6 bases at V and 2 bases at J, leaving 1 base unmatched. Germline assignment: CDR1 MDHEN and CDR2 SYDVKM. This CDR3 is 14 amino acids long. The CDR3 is CASRTGGNTGELFF. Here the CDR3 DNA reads TGTGCCAGCAGGACAGGGGGTAACACCGGGGAGCTGTTTTTT. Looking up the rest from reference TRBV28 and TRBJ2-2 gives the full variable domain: DVKVTQSSRYLVKRTGEKVFLECVQDMDHENMFWYRQDPGLGLRLIYFSYDVKMKEKGDIPEGYSVSREKKERFSLILESASTNQTSMYLCASRTGGNTGELFFGEGSRLTVL.

The CDR3 nucleotides are TGCGCCAGCAGCCAAGGCGTCGAGCAGTACTTC. Amino acids: CASSQGVEQYF. The V gene is TRBV4-1, the J gene TRBJ2-7; D not certain. CDR1 is MGHRA, CDR2 YSYEKL, per germline. The CDR3 is 11 residues long. Between the trimmed V and J ends, which lost 1 base and 6 bases, there was a span of 4 bases.

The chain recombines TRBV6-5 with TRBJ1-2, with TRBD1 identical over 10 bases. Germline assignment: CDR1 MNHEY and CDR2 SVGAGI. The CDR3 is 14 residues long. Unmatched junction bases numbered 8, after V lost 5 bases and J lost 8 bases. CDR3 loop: CASSVPGQGKGYTF. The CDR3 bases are TGTGCCAGCAGTGTACCGGGACAGGGGAAAGGCTACACCTTC.

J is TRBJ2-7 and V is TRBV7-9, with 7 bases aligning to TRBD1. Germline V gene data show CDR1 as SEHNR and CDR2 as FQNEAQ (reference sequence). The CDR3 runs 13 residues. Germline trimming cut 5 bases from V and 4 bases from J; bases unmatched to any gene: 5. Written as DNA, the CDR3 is TGTGCCAGCAGCCCAGGGGGAAGTTACGAGCAGTACTTC. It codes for CASSPGGSYEQYF.

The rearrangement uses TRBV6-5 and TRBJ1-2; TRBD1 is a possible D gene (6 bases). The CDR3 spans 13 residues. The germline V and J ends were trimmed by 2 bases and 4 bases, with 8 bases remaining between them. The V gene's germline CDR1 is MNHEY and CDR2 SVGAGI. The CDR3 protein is CASSYAGAYGYTF. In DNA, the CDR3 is TGTGCCAGCAGTTACGCAGGGGCCTATGGCTACACCTTC.

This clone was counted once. As DNA, the CDR3 is TGTGCCAGTACCCCCGGGAAAGCCTACAATGAGCAGTTCTTC. Residues: CASTPGKAYNEQFF. This chain links TRBV19 with TRBJ2-1; maybe TRBD2 (5 bases). Trimming removed 7 bases from V and 2 bases from J, with 12 bases in between. Germline V gives CDR1 LNHDA, CDR2 SQIVND (reference sequence). There are 14 residues in the CDR3.

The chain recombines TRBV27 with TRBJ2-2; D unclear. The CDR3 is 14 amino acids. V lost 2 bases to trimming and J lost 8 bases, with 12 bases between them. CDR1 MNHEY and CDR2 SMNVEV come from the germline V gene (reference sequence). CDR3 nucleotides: TGTGCCAGCAGTTTAGTCCCTGGCCGTGGGGAGCTGTTTTTT. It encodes CASSLVPGRGELFF.

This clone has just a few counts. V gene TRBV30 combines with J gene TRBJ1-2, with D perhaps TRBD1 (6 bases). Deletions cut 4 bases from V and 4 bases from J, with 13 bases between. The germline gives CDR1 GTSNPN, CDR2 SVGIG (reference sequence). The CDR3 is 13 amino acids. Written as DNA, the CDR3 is TGTGCCTGGATCCAGGGGAGCGGCTATGGCTACACCTTC. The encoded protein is CAWIQGSGYGYTF.

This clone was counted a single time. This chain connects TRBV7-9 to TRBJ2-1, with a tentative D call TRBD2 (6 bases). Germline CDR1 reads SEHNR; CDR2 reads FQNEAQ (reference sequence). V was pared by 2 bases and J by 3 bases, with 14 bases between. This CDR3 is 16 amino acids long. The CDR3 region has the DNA TGTGCCAGCAGCTTACACCCCGGGACTTTCTACAATGAGCAGTTCTTC. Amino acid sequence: CASSLHPGTFYNEQFF.

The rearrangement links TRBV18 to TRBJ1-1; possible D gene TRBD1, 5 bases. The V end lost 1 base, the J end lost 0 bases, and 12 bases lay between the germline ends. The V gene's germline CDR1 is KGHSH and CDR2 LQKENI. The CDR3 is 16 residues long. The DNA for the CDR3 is TGTGCCAGCTCACCACGGGTTGGGACTGTGAACACTGAAGCTTTCTTT. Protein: CASSPRVGTVNTEAFF.

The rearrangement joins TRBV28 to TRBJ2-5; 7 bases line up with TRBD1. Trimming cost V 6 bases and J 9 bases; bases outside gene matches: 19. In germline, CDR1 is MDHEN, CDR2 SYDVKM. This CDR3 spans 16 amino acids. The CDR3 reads CASRAGDSDAPGAQYF. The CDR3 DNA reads TGTGCCAGCAGGGCTGGGGACAGTGACGCCCCAGGGGCCCAGTACTTC. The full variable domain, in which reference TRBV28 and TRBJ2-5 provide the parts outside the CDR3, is DVKVTQSSRYLVKRTGEKVFLECVQDMDHENMFWYRQDPGLGLRLIYFSYDVKMKEKGDIPEGYSVSREKKERFSLILESASTNQTSMYLCASRAGDSDAPGAQYFGPGTRLLVL.

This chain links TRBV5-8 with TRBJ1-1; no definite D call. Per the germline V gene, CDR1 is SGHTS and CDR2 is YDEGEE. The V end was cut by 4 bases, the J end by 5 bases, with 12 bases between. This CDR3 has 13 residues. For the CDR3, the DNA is TGTGCCAGCAGCATGGTCTCCAGAACTGAAGCTTTCTTT. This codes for CASSMVSRTEAFF. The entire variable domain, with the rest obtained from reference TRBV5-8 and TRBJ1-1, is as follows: EAGVTQSPTHLIKTRGQQATLRCSPISGHTSVYWYQQALGLGLQFLLWYDEGEERNRGNFPPRFSGRQFPNYSSELNVNALELEDSALYLCASSMVSRTEAFFGQGTRLTVV.

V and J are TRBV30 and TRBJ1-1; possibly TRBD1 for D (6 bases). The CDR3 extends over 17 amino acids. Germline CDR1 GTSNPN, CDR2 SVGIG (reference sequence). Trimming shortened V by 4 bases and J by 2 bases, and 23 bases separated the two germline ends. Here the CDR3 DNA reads TGTGCCTGGACTAAGGAGATGGGGGGGCTTCTAAACACTGAAGCTTTCTTT. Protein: CAWTKEMGGLLNTEAFF. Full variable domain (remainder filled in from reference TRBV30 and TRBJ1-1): SQTIHQWPATLVQPVGSPLSLECTVEGTSNPNLYWYRQAAGRGLQLLFYSVGIGQISSEVPQNLSASRPQDRQFILSSKKLLLSDSGFYLCAWTKEMGGLLNTEAFFGQGTRLTVV.

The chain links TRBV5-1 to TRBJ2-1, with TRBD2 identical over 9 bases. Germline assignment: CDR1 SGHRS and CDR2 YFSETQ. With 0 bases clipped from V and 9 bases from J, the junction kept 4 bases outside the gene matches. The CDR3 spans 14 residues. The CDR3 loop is CASSLATSGGEQFF. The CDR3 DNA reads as TGCGCCAGCAGCTTGGCGACTAGCGGAGGTGAGCAGTTCTTC.

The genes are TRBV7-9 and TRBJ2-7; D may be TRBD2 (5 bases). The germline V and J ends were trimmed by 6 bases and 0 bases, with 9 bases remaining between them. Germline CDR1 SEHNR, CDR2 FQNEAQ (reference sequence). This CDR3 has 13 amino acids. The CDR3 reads CASSWEYSYEQYF. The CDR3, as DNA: TGTGCCAGCAGTTGGGAGTACTCCTACGAGCAGTACTTC.